This TCR beta chain originates from a study of T cells after yellow fever vaccination. CDR3 size: 14 residues. The trim removed 4 bases at V and 5 bases at J, leaving 2 bases unmatched. The germline V gene encodes CDR1 MNHNS and CDR2 SASEGT. Synthesis of TCR cDNA relied on 5'RACE template switching, which attached a universal primer site and UMIs. TCRdb reprocessed the 5' RACE reads with MiXCR, giving one entry per CDR3 protein. The repertoire holds hundreds of thousands of distinct CDR3 sequences, with over 9% as singletons. This receptor was identified in a man aged 25 to 40 who received the YFV17D yellow fever vaccine. The V and J genes are TRBV6-1 and TRBJ2-3, with 11 bases lining up with TRBD2. The sequences come from PBMCs, collected on the day of the yellow fever booster vaccination. The CDR3 DNA follows: TGTGCCAGCAGTGGACTAGCGGGAATAGATACGCAGTATTTT. As protein: CASSGLAGIDTQYF.